The present entry profiles one T cell receptor (beta chain) with its context. Antigen unknown. Ten immunoSEQ deep assay plates were used to sequence unsorted PBMC DNA. Generated by immunoSEQ multiplex PCR, the TCRdb table keeps only in-frame clones and is missing some. The repertoire holds about half a million clones, with approximately 81% as singletons. The donors were all Caucasian adults (living in Nashville, Tennessee). The entry originates in a study of shared clonotypes between healthy human individuals. Findings of the study overall: A small donor pool kept down the genetic and exposure-history diversity that was represented. Researchers sampled only blood; tissue repertoires likely differ.

V dropped 3 bases and J dropped 2; count of bases not matched to a gene: 10. This CDR3 contains 17 residues. Germline CDR1 reads SGHNT; CDR2 reads YYREEE (reference sequence). Sequencing was carried out using PBMCs. This chain connects TRBV5-4 to TRBJ1-3, with 8 bases fitting TRBD1. The sequence was collected from a woman aged 40-49 years in good health. Some clones in this sample may be carry-over from other donors' samples. CDR3 nucleotide sequence: TGTGCCAGCAGCTCCAGGACAGGGTCAAAAACTGGAAACACCATATATTTT. It specifies CASSSRTGSKTGNTIYF.